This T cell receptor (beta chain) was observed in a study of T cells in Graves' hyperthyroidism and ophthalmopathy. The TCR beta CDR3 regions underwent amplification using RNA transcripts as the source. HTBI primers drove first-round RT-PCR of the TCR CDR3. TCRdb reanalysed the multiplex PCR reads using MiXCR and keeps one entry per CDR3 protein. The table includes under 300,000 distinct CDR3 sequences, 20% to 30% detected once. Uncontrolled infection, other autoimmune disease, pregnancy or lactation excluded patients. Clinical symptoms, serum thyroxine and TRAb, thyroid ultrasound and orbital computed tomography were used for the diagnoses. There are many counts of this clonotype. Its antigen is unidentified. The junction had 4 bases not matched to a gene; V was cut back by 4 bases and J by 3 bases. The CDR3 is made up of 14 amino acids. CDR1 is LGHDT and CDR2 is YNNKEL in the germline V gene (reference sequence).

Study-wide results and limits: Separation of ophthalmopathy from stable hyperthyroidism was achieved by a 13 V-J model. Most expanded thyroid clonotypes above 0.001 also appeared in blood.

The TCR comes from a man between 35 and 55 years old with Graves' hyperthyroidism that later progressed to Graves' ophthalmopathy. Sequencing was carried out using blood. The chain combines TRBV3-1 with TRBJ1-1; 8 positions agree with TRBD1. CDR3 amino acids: CASSPRGLDTEAFF. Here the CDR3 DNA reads TGTGCCAGCAGCCCCAGGGGGCTTGACACTGAAGCTTTCTTT.